This T cell receptor beta chain emerged from a study of control samples from healthy donors and cancer patients. Using immunoSEQ multiplex PCR, the repertoire was profiled, and TCRdb retains in-frame clones only, with some absent. The table records 150,000 to 200,000 clones, roughly 95% of them present only once. The TCR sequence derives from a young woman in good health. Sample: blood.

The CDR3 here is CAISEREFNEQFF. The CDR3 DNA sequence: TGTGCCATTTCGGAGCGGGAGTTTAATGAGCAGTTCTTC. The genes are TRBV19 and TRBJ2-1; 8 bases are shared with TRBD2. The CDR3 extends over 13 amino acids. The V gene's germline CDR1 is LNHDA and CDR2 SQIVND (reference sequence). The ends lost 10 bases at V and 7 bases at J; junction bases unmatched: 9.